The clone carrying this TCR beta chain was found a few times. Time point defined: newly diagnosed GD, antithyroid drugs for less than 3 months. From PBMCs, RNA was extracted and then used to make the TCR library. The sample originates from a study of regulatory T cells in long-lasting Graves disease. CDR3 regions were amplified by Arm-PCR using iRepertoire HTBI primers to build TCR beta libraries. TCRdb reprocessed the multiplex PCR reads via MiXCR and lists one record per CDR3 protein. The sample holds 400,000 to 500,000 distinct CDR3 sequences; 12% to 15% are singletons and the top ten take around a sixth. Germline-derived CDR1 and CDR2 are SGDLS and YYNGEE. This CDR3 has 16 residues. V lost 0 bases and J lost 0, with 10 bases in between. These data were also reused for a study on T cells in Graves' hyperthyroidism and ophthalmopathy.

The material sequenced was peripheral blood mononuclear cells (PBMCs), taken at new diagnosis, from a patient treated with antithyroid drugs. The sequence was obtained from a woman in her fifties or sixties with Graves disease. The chain uses TRBV9 and TRBJ1-3, with D hard to call. The CDR3 sequence is CASSVEGPHSGNTIYF. The CDR3 DNA is TGTGCCAGCAGCGTAGAGGGCCCCCACTCTGGAAACACCATATATTTT.